The 3 T cell receptor beta chains given below trace back to one sample, sequenced in a study of T-cell memory formation after mild COVID-19. TCRdb re-analysed the 5' RACE reads in MiXCR, keeping a single row per CDR3 protein. Of about 400,000 distinct CDR3 sequences listed, about an eighth are singletons. Sequencing input: PBMCs or a T cell subset sorted from them (not recorded which). The receptors originated from a man between 18 and 29 years old who had mild COVID-19 (a few samples of this study predate the infection). Cell type and time point are not known.

This sequence joins TRBV4-1 and TRBJ2-3, with a weak D call TRBD1 (5 bases). CDR1 is MGHRA, CDR2 YSYEKL, per germline. The CDR3 covers 15 residues. V gave up 4 bases and J gave up 2 bases, with 13 bases separating them. The CDR3 loop reads CASSPAGRATDTQYF. CDR3 nucleotide sequence: TGCGCCAGCAGCCCGGCCGGCAGGGCCACAGATACGCAGTATTTT.

This clonotype was found a few times. The J gene is TRBJ2-1, the V gene TRBV5-6; D is unclear. Germline CDR1 SGHDT, CDR2 YYEEEE. CDR3 length: 14 amino acids. V was clipped by 0 bases and J by 9 bases, with 13 bases between them. The CDR3 DNA sequence: TGTGCCAGCAGCTTGGTAGTACAAGAGGCTGAGCAGTTCTTC. Protein sequence: CASSLVVQEAEQFF.

The rearrangement joins TRBV4-1 to TRBJ1-5; 7 nucleotides align to TRBD1. The V gene end was trimmed by 1 base and the J gene end by 6 bases; junction bases not matched to a gene: 12. The CDR3 loop spans 17 amino acids. Germline assignment: CDR1 MGHRA and CDR2 YSYEKL. As DNA, the CDR3 is TGCGCCAGCAGCCAAGGTGATGGGACAGTAAATTCTCAGCCCCAGCATTTT. This encodes CASSQGDGTVNSQPQHF.